The source of this T cell receptor (beta chain) is a study of regulatory T cells in long-lasting Graves disease (dated by TCRdb to about 2021). With regard to the full study: Persistent Graves' disease was defined as persistently positive TSH receptor autoantibodies together with antithyroid drug treatment for over 5 years. Patients with persistent Graves' disease were compared with patients with newly diagnosed Graves' disease using TCR sequencing and RNA sequencing of peripheral blood. In the clinical cohort, patients with persistent Graves' disease had used antithyroid drugs for an average of around 9.3 years. The study was registered as a clinical trial and conducted in China. A total of roughly 35 samples underwent TCR sequencing: some 13 from persistent and roughly 20 from newly diagnosed Graves' disease patients.

Library creation used multiplex PCR. Sequencing used an Illumina HiSeq 4000. TCR beta libraries were built with iRepertoire HTBI primers and Arm-PCR amplification of CDR3 regions. Before sequencing, the PCR products went through gel purification. The source study handled its data this way. Gene usage analysis of CDR3 amino acid clonotypes relied on the roughly 60 TRBV and over 13 TRBJ segments identified across samples. Filtered high-quality paired reads were merged into contigs using COPE and FqMerger. BLAST was used to align contigs to IMGT TRBV, TRBD and TRBJ reference genes, and CDR3 was defined according to IMGT. Clonotypes above 0.1% frequency were classified as highly expanded clones. Shannon entropy served as the measure of repertoire diversity, while the Gini coefficient captured V-J evenness. A clonotype found in more than one individual was treated as public. The public reads were reanalyzed by TCRdb: fastp trimming at Q25, MiXCR alignment, in-frame beta chains only. Identical CDR3 protein sequences are pooled into one entry, listed with their most common genes and DNA. These V and J calls derive from TCRdb rather than the authors' analysis. Within this sample are approximately 690,000 distinct CDR3 sequences, with around 30% of them counted one time only. 40% to 50% of the sample is in the top ten clones.

Overall results and qualifications from the work: Persistent Graves' disease patients showed lower TCR Shannon entropy and fewer highly expanded clones than newly diagnosed patients, suggesting clonal expansion. As a limitation, the authors acknowledged that the small sample size may reduce accuracy. Patients with persistent disease shared more public clonotypes (around 3,000) than newly diagnosed patients did (966). Only the TCR beta chain was sequenced and analyzed. Because the primary lesion, thyroid tissue, could not be accessed, the study looked at peripheral blood alone.

The sample holds many counts of this clonotype. The antigen it recognizes is unknown. Base qualities are not provided; no much larger clone lies one nucleotide away. The time point label, read with the paper, signifies: persistent/refractory GD, antithyroid drugs over 5 years with positive TRAb. RNA was extracted from PBMCs in TRIzol for both TCR sequencing and RNA sequencing. The diagnosis of Graves' disease followed American Thyroid Association guidelines. Recruitment of patients was carried out at an endocrinology department in Xi'an, China. Each patient gave approximately 9 milliliters of peripheral blood, collected in an EDTA anticoagulant tube. PBMCs were isolated by Ficoll Paque Plus density gradient separation without further T cell sorting. RNA quality was checked with an Agilent 2100 Bioanalyzer and agarose gel, and concentration with a NanoDrop 2000. The origin of this receptor is a female donor with Graves disease. This specimen was peripheral blood mononuclear cells (PBMCs), taken when the disease was refractory, from a patient treated with antithyroid drugs.

The CDR3 is CASSSQTLGAFF. Here is the DNA: TGTGCCAGCAGTTCTCAGACACTAGGAGCTTTCTTT. The rearranged chain carries TRBV28 and TRBJ1-1; the D gene is unclear. From the cysteine through the phenylalanine, the CDR3 covers 12 amino acids. The sequence is cut down to CDR3 DNA, 36 bases in frame from base 1. The germline V gene sets CDR1 to MDHEN and CDR2 to SYDVKM. V was cut back by 4 bases and J by 10 bases, leaving a gap of 13 bases between them.